These 11 T cell receptor beta chains came from one sample sequenced in a study of breast tumors, draining lymph nodes, adjacent tissues. MiXCR, applied by TCRdb to the multiplex PCR reads, yields one record per CDR3 protein. The repertoire has roughly 16,000 distinct CDR3 sequences, 52% of them found once; the top ten carry roughly 17%. Input material: tumor-adjacent breast tissue. These receptors all stem from a female donor with breast cancer. Some clones in this sample may be carry-over from other donors' samples.

This clonotype ranks as medium-sized (0.01 to 0.1%). The J gene is TRBJ2-7, the V gene TRBV20-1, with 7 bases identical to TRBD2. CDR3 length equals 12 residues. CDR1 and CDR2 from the germline V gene are DFQATT and SNEGSKA (reference sequence). Trimming at V came to 3 bases and at J to 8 bases, leaving 7 bases not matched to a gene. The CDR3 DNA follows: TGCAGTGCTAGCGGGACCGGGGGGAAGCAGTACTTC. This translates into CSASGTGGKQYF.

In this sample, this clonotype turned up many times. This rearrangement joins TRBV11-2 to TRBJ2-5, with a tentative D call TRBD1 (6 bases). This CDR3 spans 14 amino acids. Trimming cost V 1 base and J 4 bases, with 10 bases left between them. CDR1 and CDR2 from the germline V gene are SGHAT and FQNNGV. This CDR3 reads CASSLVRGGETQYF. DNA of the CDR3: TGTGCCAGCAGCTTAGTCAGGGGCGGAGAGACCCAGTACTTC.

The CDR3 DNA follows: TGCAGCGTTGAAGGGGGGGGAGAGCAGTACTTC. Residues: CSVEGGGEQYF. This rearrangement joins TRBV29-1 to TRBJ2-7; 7 bases line up with TRBD2. Per the germline V gene, CDR1 is SQVTM and CDR2 is ANQGSEA. CDR3 size: 11 residues. V gave up 1 base and J gave up 7 bases; unmatched junction bases: 1.

This clonotype counts as medium-sized. The V call is TRBV6-5, the J call TRBJ2-7; a possible D gene is TRBD2 (5 bases). CDR1 is MNHEY and CDR2 is SVGAGI in the germline V gene. The CDR3 consists of 12 residues. Trimming removed 6 bases from V and 0 bases from J, with 6 bases in between. The CDR3, as DNA: TGTGCCAGCAGCCGGGGCTCCTACGAGCAGTACTTC. Translating gives CASSRGSYEQYF.

The chain couples TRBV9 to TRBJ2-2; no clear D gene. V was pared by 3 bases and J by 5 bases, with 8 bases between. This CDR3 region has 13 residues. Germline assignment: CDR1 SGDLS and CDR2 YYNGEE. CDR3 residues: CASSARWTGELFF. The CDR3 DNA reads as TGTGCCAGCAGCGCCCGATGGACCGGGGAGCTGTTTTTT.

The chain couples TRBV20-1 to TRBJ2-7; 11 bases are a match to TRBD2. This CDR3 is 13 amino acids long. V was pared by 5 bases and J by 3 bases, with 3 bases of the junction left unmatched. Germline V gives CDR1 DFQATT, CDR2 SNEGSKA (reference sequence). The CDR3 reads CSAPGTSGYEQYF. The CDR3 nucleotides read TGCAGTGCTCCCGGGACTAGCGGCTACGAGCAGTACTTC.

The V gene is TRBV19, the J gene TRBJ1-4, with a possible D match to TRBD1 (6 bases). The V and J ends lost 2 bases and 4 bases respectively, with 11 bases between them. This CDR3 spans 15 amino acids. The germline V gene encodes CDR1 LNHDA and CDR2 SQIVND (reference sequence). CDR3 in amino acids: CASSIRGVGNEKLFF. The CDR3 DNA reads TGTGCCAGTAGTATAAGGGGGGTGGGTAATGAAAAACTGTTTTTT.

This clonotype was observed a few times. The chain employs TRBV9 and TRBJ2-3; a possible D gene is TRBD2 (6 bases). Germline CDR1 SGDLS, CDR2 YYNGEE. CDR3 length: 14 residues. Trimming stripped 3 bases from V and 0 bases from J, with 8 bases between. CDR3 in DNA: TGTGCCAGCAGCGGTGGGACTAGCACAGATACGCAGTATTTT. As protein: CASSGGTSTDTQYF.

The gene calls are TRBV11-3 and TRBJ2-7; 10 nucleotides agree with TRBD2. This CDR3 has 14 residues. Germline lookup yields CDR1 SGHNT and CDR2 YENEEA. The trim removed 5 bases at V and 5 bases at J, leaving 6 bases unmatched. The CDR3 DNA reads as TGTGCCAGCAGCCCCGGACTAGCGGCAGACGAGCAGTACTTC. Translating gives CASSPGLAADEQYF. The variable domain in full, completed from reference TRBV11-3 and TRBJ2-7, reads EAGVVQSPRYKIIEKKQPVAFWCNPISGHNTLYWYLQNLGQGPELLIRYENEEAVDDSQLPKDRFSAERLKGVDSTLKIQPAELGDSAVYLCASSPGLAADEQYFGPGTRLTVT.

The V gene is TRBV5-6, the J gene TRBJ2-7, with 8 bases fitting TRBD2. This CDR3 contains 15 residues. V lost 1 base to trimming and J lost 6 bases; unmatched junction nucleotides: 9. Germline V gene lookup returns CDR1 SGHDT and CDR2 YYEEEE. The CDR3 coding sequence is TGTGCCAGCAGCTTGAGTTTCACCGGGGGGGGCGAGCAGTACTTC. Translated, it gives CASSLSFTGGGEQYF.

The table lists this clonotype with many counts. This chain connects TRBV7-2 to TRBJ2-3; tentatively, D is TRBD2 (5 bases). Germline loops: CDR1 SGHTA, CDR2 FQGNSA. Deletions cut 2 bases from V and 6 bases from J, with 12 bases between. This CDR3 region has 14 residues. In DNA, the CDR3 is TGTGCCAGCAGCTTAATGACGGGGTGGGATACGCAGTATTTT. Its translation is CASSLMTGWDTQYF.